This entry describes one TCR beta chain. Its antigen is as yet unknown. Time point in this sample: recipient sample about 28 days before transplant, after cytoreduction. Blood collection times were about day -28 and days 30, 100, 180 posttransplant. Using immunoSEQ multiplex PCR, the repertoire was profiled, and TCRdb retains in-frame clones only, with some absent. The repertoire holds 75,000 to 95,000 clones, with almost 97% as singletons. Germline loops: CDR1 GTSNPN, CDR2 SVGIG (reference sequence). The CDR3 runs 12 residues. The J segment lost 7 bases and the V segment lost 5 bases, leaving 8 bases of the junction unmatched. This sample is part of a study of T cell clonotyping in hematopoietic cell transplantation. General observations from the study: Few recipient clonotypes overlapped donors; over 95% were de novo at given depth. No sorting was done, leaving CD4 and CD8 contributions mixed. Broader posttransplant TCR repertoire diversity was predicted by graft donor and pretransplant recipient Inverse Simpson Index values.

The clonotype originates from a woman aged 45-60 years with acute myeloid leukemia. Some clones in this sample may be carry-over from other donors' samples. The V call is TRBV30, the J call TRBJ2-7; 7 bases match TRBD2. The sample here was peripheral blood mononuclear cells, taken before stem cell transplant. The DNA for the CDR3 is TGTGCCTGGGACCGCGGGGGTGGGGAGCAGTACTTC. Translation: CAWDRGGGEQYF.